Reported below is one T cell receptor beta chain. Its antigen remains unknown. These data are taken from a study of T cell responses to AZD1222 COVID-19 vaccine. Study-wide results and caveats: Donors were mostly white British, more females; clonal diversity possibly underestimated. Baseline seropositives among AZD1222 recipients totaled only five to seven. A rise in Spike-specific TCR breadth and depth followed two AZD1222 doses. Distributed over spike, vaccine-associated CD4 TCRs predominated at 160-218 and 743-854.

Assay: immunoSEQ multiplex PCR; the TCRdb copy retains only in-frame clones and omits some. The sample carries 78,000 or so clones, around three quarters recorded once. CDR3 length: 11 residues. V gave up 5 bases and J gave up 5 bases; unmatched junction bases: 3. CDR1 is SQVTM, CDR2 ANQGSEA, per germline. The TCR was taken from an adult who received the AZD1222 COVID-19 vaccine. This sample comprised peripheral blood, obtained 28 days after the second AZD1222 dose. The chain carries TRBV29-1 and TRBJ2-7, with TRBD1 identical over 7 bases. CDR3: CSVSQGDEQYF. CDR3 coding DNA: TGCAGCGTTAGTCAGGGGGACGAGCAGTACTTC.